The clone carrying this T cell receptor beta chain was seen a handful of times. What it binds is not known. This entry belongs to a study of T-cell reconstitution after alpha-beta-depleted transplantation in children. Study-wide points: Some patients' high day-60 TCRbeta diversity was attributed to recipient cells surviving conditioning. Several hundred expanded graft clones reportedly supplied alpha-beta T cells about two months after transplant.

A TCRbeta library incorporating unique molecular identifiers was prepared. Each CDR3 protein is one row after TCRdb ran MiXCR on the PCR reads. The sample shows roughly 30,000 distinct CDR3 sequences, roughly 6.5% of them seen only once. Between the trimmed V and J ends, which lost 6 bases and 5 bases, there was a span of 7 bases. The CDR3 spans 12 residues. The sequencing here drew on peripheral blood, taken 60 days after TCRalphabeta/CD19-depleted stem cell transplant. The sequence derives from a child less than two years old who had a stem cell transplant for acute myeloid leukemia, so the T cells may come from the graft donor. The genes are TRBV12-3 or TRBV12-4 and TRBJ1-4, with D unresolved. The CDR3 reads CASSLLNEKLFF. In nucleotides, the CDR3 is TGTGCCAGCAGCCTCCTAAATGAAAAACTGTTTTTT.